The 5 T cell receptor beta chains reported below all come from one sample, sequenced in a study of patients and donors after allogeneic stem cell transplantation (dated by TCRdb to 2018 to 2020). Receptor amplification or capture employed RT-PCR. These reads were obtained on a NextSeq 550. TCRdb reran the public reads through fastp at Q25 and MiXCR, keeping productive beta chains. Identical CDR3 protein sequences are pooled into one entry, listed with their most common genes and DNA. The sample includes 150,000 to 200,000 distinct CDR3 sequences, with around two fifths observed a single time. About 30% of the sample lies in the top ten. Sequences were obtained from blood, either unsorted or a sorted T cell fraction (not recorded which). Receptor source: a human donor who was either an allogeneic HSCT recipient or a stem cell or donor lymphocyte infusion donor (not recorded which). It is not recorded whose cells these are; they may come from a transplant donor.

This clonotype appeared once. An end of the junction differs from the germline gene, which may be a read error. V usage is TRBV5-5 and J usage is TRBJ2-1; D gene ambiguous. CDR3 length: 12 residues. Germline CDR1 is SGHKS and CDR2 is YYEKEE (reference sequence). DNA of the CDR3: TGTGCCAGCAGCTTGGGCCTAAATACCTTCCCCTTC. Translation gives CASSLGLNTFPF.

A few counts support this clonotype. This chain links TRBV5-1 with TRBJ2-7, with 7 nucleotides matching TRBD1. The CDR3 is 13 amino acids. Trimming removed 4 bases from V and 3 bases from J; junction bases left unmatched: 4. The germline V gene encodes CDR1 SGHRS and CDR2 YFSETQ. CDR3 bases: TGCGCCAGCAGCGTGGACAGGAGCTACGAGCAGTACTTC. Its protein is CASSVDRSYEQYF.

J is TRBJ2-7 and V is TRBV7-9, with 9 bases identical to TRBD2. Germline values: CDR1 SEHNR, CDR2 FQNEAQ (reference sequence). With V trimmed by 2 bases and J by 5 bases, 10 bases remained unmatched. The CDR3 length is 16 residues. This CDR3 reads CASSLWAQAGGDEQYF. Written as DNA, the CDR3 is TGTGCCAGCAGCTTATGGGCCCAAGCGGGAGGAGACGAGCAGTACTTC.

This clonotype was seen more than once but under ten times. The J gene is TRBJ2-5, the V gene TRBV12-3 or TRBV12-4; D is undetermined. This CDR3 has 15 amino acids. Trimming shortened V by 5 bases and J by 1 base, and 14 bases separated the two germline ends. The CDR3 bases are TGTGCCAGCAGTCCCCCCAATCGAGCCCAAGAGACCCAGTACTTC. Translation gives CASSPPNRAQETQYF.

V gene TRBV7-2 combines with J gene TRBJ2-3; perhaps TRBD1 as D (5 bases). The CDR3 loop spans 15 amino acids. Germline CDR1 SGHTA, CDR2 FQGNSA. V lost 1 base, J lost 2 bases, and 10 bases lay in between. CDR3 protein: CASSLDRSITDTQYF. The CDR3 DNA reads as TGTGCCAGCAGCTTAGACAGGTCAATCACAGATACGCAGTATTTT. The whole variable domain, remainder taken from reference TRBV7-2 and TRBJ2-3, is GAGVSQSPSNKVTEKGKDVELRCDPISGHTALYWYRQSLGQGLEFLIYFQGNSAPDKSGLPSDRFSAERTGGSVSTLTIQRTQQEDSAVYLCASSLDRSITDTQYFGPGTRLTVL.